Listed below are T cell receptor beta chains from one sample, sequenced in a study of T cell changes during pregnancy in multiple sclerosis. Sequencing was performed with immunoSEQ multiplex PCR; in TCRdb, only in-frame clones are kept and a portion is missing. The profile shows approximately 100,000 clones, approximately 92% of them singletons. The sequenced sample was peripheral blood, obtained in the second trimester of pregnancy. The receptor set was obtained from a female donor with multiple sclerosis, enrolled in a pregnancy study. Each CDR3 is given with its conserved first and last residue. Each record gives: clone size, J gene, V gene, D gene, CDR3 length, CDR3 protein, CDR3 DNA. D genes are given only for firm matches. Some rows have no size entry. The others give once, few or many, or a class for an expanded clone.

clone_size: -
j_call: TRBJ2-7
v_call: TRBV29-1
d_call: TRBD2
cdr3_length: 14
cdr3_aa: CSVEEGIGGNEQYF
cdr3_nt: TGCAGCGTTGAAGAGGGGATCGGGGGGAACGAGCAGTACTTC

clone_size: -
j_call: TRBJ2-3
v_call: TRBV19
d_call: -
cdr3_length: 16
cdr3_aa: CASSIQGWDGTDTQYF
cdr3_nt: TGTGCCAGTAGTATCCAGGGGTGGGATGGCACAGATACGCAGTATTTT

clone_size: -
j_call: TRBJ1-2
v_call: TRBV4-1
d_call: TRBD1
cdr3_length: 18
cdr3_aa: CASSRLPGQGAMNYGYTF
cdr3_nt: TGCGCCAGCAGCCGCCTCCCAGGACAGGGGGCCATGAACTATGGCTACACCTTC

clone_size: -
j_call: TRBJ1-1
v_call: TRBV30
d_call: -
cdr3_length: 12
cdr3_aa: CAWRSYNTEAFF
cdr3_nt: TGTGCCTGGAGATCCTATAACACTGAAGCTTTCTTT

clone_size: -
j_call: TRBJ2-5
v_call: TRBV29-1
d_call: -
cdr3_length: 10
cdr3_aa: CSVGEETQYF
cdr3_nt: TGCAGCGTCGGGGAAGAGACCCAGTACTTC

clone_size: once
j_call: TRBJ2-7
v_call: TRBV28
d_call: TRBD1
cdr3_length: 13
cdr3_aa: CASNRDRGNEQYF
cdr3_nt: TGTGCCAGTAACCGGGACAGGGGCAACGAGCAGTACTTC

clone_size: -
j_call: TRBJ2-1
v_call: TRBV19
d_call: TRBD2
cdr3_length: 16
cdr3_aa: CASSATGTSAYNEQFF
cdr3_nt: TGTGCCAGTAGTGCCACCGGGACTAGCGCCTACAATGAGCAGTTCTTC

clone_size: -
j_call: TRBJ1-5
v_call: TRBV19
d_call: -
cdr3_length: 16
cdr3_aa: CASSIAGGFGNQPQHF
cdr3_nt: TGTGCCAGTAGTATTGCGGGGGGGTTTGGCAATCAGCCCCAGCATTTT

clone_size: -
j_call: TRBJ1-1
v_call: TRBV29-1
d_call: TRBD1
cdr3_length: 14
cdr3_aa: CSVETMTGGTEAFF
cdr3_nt: TGCAGCGTTGAAACGATGACAGGGGGCACTGAAGCTTTCTTT

clone_size: -
j_call: TRBJ2-2
v_call: TRBV9
d_call: -
cdr3_length: 16
cdr3_aa: CASSAQEGGFTGELFF
cdr3_nt: TGTGCCAGCAGCGCACAAGAGGGGGGGTTCACCGGGGAGCTGTTTTTT

clone_size: -
j_call: TRBJ1-2
v_call: TRBV19
d_call: -
cdr3_length: 15
cdr3_aa: CASSPRREGPMGYTF
cdr3_nt: TGTGCCAGTAGTCCCCGACGGGAGGGACCGATGGGCTACACCTTC

clone_size: -
j_call: TRBJ2-2
v_call: TRBV28
d_call: TRBD2
cdr3_length: 17
cdr3_aa: CASSGLAGGKNTGELFF
cdr3_nt: TGTGCCAGCAGCGGACTAGCGGGAGGAAAGAACACCGGGGAGCTGTTTTTT

clone_size: -
j_call: TRBJ2-7
v_call: TRBV6-5
d_call: -
cdr3_length: 15
cdr3_aa: CASSYGGGNSYEQYF
cdr3_nt: TGTGCCAGCAGTTACGGTGGCGGAAACTCCTACGAGCAGTACTTC

clone_size: -
j_call: TRBJ1-5
v_call: TRBV18
d_call: TRBD1
cdr3_length: 15
cdr3_aa: CASSWDRGGNQPQHF
cdr3_nt: TGTGCCAGCAGCTGGGACAGGGGAGGCAATCAGCCCCAGCATTTT

clone_size: -
j_call: TRBJ2-3
v_call: TRBV27
d_call: -
cdr3_length: 12
cdr3_aa: CASSSVTRRQYF
cdr3_nt: TGTGCCAGCAGTTCTGTAACACGGAGGCAGTATTTT

clone_size: -
j_call: TRBJ1-6
v_call: TRBV5-6
d_call: TRBD1
cdr3_length: 16
cdr3_aa: CASSQGLAGGPGPLHF
cdr3_nt: TGTGCCAGCAGCCAGGGGCTGGCAGGGGGACCTGGGCCCCTCCACTTT

clone_size: -
j_call: TRBJ2-7
v_call: TRBV19
d_call: TRBD2
cdr3_length: 14
cdr3_aa: CASSMAGGHYEQYF
cdr3_nt: TGTGCCAGTAGTATGGCGGGGGGCCACTACGAGCAGTACTTC

clone_size: -
j_call: TRBJ2-2
v_call: TRBV28
d_call: -
cdr3_length: 17
cdr3_aa: CASSFQAQIKVTGELFF
cdr3_nt: TGTGCCAGCAGTTTCCAGGCACAAATAAAGGTCACCGGGGAGCTGTTTTTT

clone_size: -
j_call: TRBJ2-1
v_call: TRBV2
d_call: -
cdr3_length: 18
cdr3_aa: CASSERQGLWSSYNEQFF
cdr3_nt: TGTGCCAGCAGTGAACGGCAGGGCTTGTGGAGCTCCTACAATGAGCAGTTCTTC

clone_size: -
j_call: TRBJ2-1
v_call: TRBV2
d_call: -
cdr3_length: 11
cdr3_aa: CASRPENEQFF
cdr3_nt: TGTGCCAGCAGGCCTGAGAATGAGCAGTTCTTC

clone_size: -
j_call: TRBJ1-5
v_call: TRBV7-8
d_call: TRBD1
cdr3_length: 14
cdr3_aa: CASSISDRDQPQHF
cdr3_nt: TGTGCCAGCAGCATTTCGGACAGGGATCAGCCCCAGCATTTT

clone_size: -
j_call: TRBJ2-3
v_call: TRBV9
d_call: TRBD2
cdr3_length: 17
cdr3_aa: CASSGHPSGGSTDTQYF
cdr3_nt: TGTGCCAGCAGCGGCCACCCTAGCGGGGGGAGCACAGATACGCAGTATTTT

clone_size: -
j_call: TRBJ1-4
v_call: TRBV18
d_call: -
cdr3_length: 14
cdr3_aa: CASSPSTGNEKLFF
cdr3_nt: TGTGCCAGCTCACCAAGTACAGGGAACGAAAAACTGTTTTTT

clone_size: -
j_call: TRBJ2-7
v_call: TRBV6-5
d_call: TRBD2
cdr3_length: 15
cdr3_aa: CASSYNIQRGSEQYF
cdr3_nt: TGTGCCAGCAGTTACAATATACAGCGGGGGTCCGAGCAGTACTTC

clone_size: -
j_call: TRBJ2-2
v_call: TRBV7-9
d_call: TRBD1
cdr3_length: 16
cdr3_aa: CASSLNRGPNTGELFF
cdr3_nt: TGTGCCAGCAGCTTAAACAGGGGCCCGAACACCGGGGAGCTGTTTTTT